This is a list of T cell receptor beta chains from one sample in a study of blood T cell repertoires in COVID-19. The repertoire was sequenced with immunoSEQ multiplex PCR; TCRdb's copy has only in-frame clones and lacks some. The profile shows about 130,000 clones, 81% of them singletons. Material: peripheral blood. All receptors derive from a man aged 30 to 45 with COVID-19, enrolled during active disease. CDR3s include the opening cysteine and the closing phenylalanine or tryptophan. Fields, in order: V gene, CDR3 length, CDR3 protein.

TRBV4-3 18 CASSKGSPASGGSETQYF
TRBV6-4 16 CASSDNSNSGANVLTF
TRBV11-2 19 CASSLPAYGRAEGSYEQYF
TRBV30 15 CVWRLAGAVTGELFF
TRBV6-2/TRBV6-3 16 CASSSGQIGGITEAFF
TRBV15 14 CATSSATGVREAFF
TRBV6-5 12 CASSRGNDEQYF
TRBV7-9 14 CASSLQASYNEQFF
TRBV28 14 CASSWGLASDEQFF
TRBV6-1 15 CASSDRTSGSYEQYF
TRBV5-4 13 CASSLAGGSEAFF
TRBV2 15 CASSALSPFYYEQYF